This T cell receptor beta chain was retrieved from a study of Ad26.COV2.S vaccination and SARS-CoV-2 variants. General observations from the study: Whether participants received vaccine or placebo, their non-spike TCR breadth was similar. Spike-specific TCR breadth was greater in vaccine than placebo recipients.

Assay: immunoSEQ multiplex PCR; the TCRdb copy retains only in-frame clones and omits some. This sample has approximately 400,000 clones, with roughly 94% found just once. On this clone itself: The antigen is undetermined.

This material consisted of peripheral blood, taken after recovery from COVID-19. This TCR was sampled from a human donor who had recovered from COVID-19.

The CDR3 reads CASTLGGRRTDTQYF. In DNA form, the CDR3 reads TGTGCCAGTACCCTGGGAGGGCGTCGCACAGATACGCAGTATTTT. This chain uses TRBV19 with TRBJ2-3; TRBD2 matches 7 bases. Germline values: CDR1 LNHDA, CDR2 SQIVND (reference sequence). The CDR3 loop spans 15 amino acids. The ends lost 7 bases at V and 1 base at J; junction bases unmatched: 8.